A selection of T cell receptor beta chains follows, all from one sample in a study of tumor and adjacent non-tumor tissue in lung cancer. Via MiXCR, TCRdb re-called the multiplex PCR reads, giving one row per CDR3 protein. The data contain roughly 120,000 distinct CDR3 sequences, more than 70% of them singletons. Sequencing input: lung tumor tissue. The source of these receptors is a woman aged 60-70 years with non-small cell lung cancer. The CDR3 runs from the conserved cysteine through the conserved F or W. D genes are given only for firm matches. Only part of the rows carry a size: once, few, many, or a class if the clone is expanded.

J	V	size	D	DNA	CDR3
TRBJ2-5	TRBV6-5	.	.	TGTGCGATCAGTGCCCAGGGAGAGGAGGAGACCCAGTATTTC	CAISAQGEEETQYF
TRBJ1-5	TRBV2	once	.	TGTGCCAGCAAACAGTTTGGCAATCAGCCCCAGCATTTT	CASKQFGNQPQHF
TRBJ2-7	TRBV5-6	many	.	TGTGCCAGCAGCTTAACCCCGGACGAGCAGTACTTC	CASSLTPDEQYF
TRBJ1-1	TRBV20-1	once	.	TGCATCGCTAGACGAACGGGGGCGGTGGCTTTCTTT	CIARRTGAVAFF
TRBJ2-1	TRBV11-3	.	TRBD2	TGTGCCAGCGGCCGGGGCGGGAGTCAAGGCAATGAGCTGTTCTTC	CASGRGGSQGNELFF
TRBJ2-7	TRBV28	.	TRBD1	TGTGGCAGCAGTTTTATCGGGACAGGGGTCTACGAGCAGTACTTC	CGSSFIGTGVYEQYF
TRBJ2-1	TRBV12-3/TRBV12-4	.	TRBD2	TGTGCCAGCAGTTTACGTGGTGCCCCTAGCGGGGGGGCATACAATGAGCAGTCCTTC	CASSLRGAPSGGAYNEQSF
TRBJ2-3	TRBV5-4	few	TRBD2	TGTGCCAGCAGCTTGGCTTTAGCGGGTAGCACAGATACGCAGTATTTT	CASSLALAGSTDTQYF
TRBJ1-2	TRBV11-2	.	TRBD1	TGTGCCAGTGGCTTACTCCTCGGGACAGCCAACTATGGCTACACCTTC	CASGLLLGTANYGYTF
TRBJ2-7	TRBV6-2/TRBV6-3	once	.	TGTGCCAGCAGGGAATCGAAACACGAGCAGCACTTC	CASRESKHEQHF
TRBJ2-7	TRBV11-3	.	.	TGTGCCACCGGCTTAGATACTGGAACCTACGAGCAGTACTTC	CATGLDTGTYEQYF
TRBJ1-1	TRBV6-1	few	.	TGTGCCAGCCAAACTGACGGTGGAACTGAAGCTTTCTTT	CASQTDGGTEAFF
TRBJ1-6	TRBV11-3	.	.	TGTGCCAGCAGCGTAGAGGGCAGACATAATTCACCCCTCCACTTT	CASSVEGRHNSPLHF
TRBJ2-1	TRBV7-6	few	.	TGTGCCAGCGCTAGGGACCAAGCCTACAATGAGCAGTTCTTC	CASARDQAYNEQFF
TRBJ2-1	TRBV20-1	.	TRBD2	TGCAGTGCCCCTGATGCCGCGAGAACAAGCGGGAGAGGCGACCAGTTCTTC	CSAPDAARTSGRGDQFF
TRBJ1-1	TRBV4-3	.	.	TGCGCCAGCAATCAAGGTGGAAGGAACATTGAAGCTTTCTTT	CASNQGGRNIEAFF
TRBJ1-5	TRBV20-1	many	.	TGCAGTGCTAGAGACGGACAGAGAACGAGCAATCAGCCCCAGCATTTT	CSARDGQRTSNQPQHF
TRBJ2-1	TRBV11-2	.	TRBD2	TGTGCCAACAGCTTAGGGCGGGGGGGCCTTCGTAATGAGCAGCTCTTC	CANSLGRGGLRNEQLF
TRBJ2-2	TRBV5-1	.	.	TGCGCCAGCAGCTTGGACGGGGGAAGGACCGGGGAGCTGTTTTTT	CASSLDGGRTGELFF
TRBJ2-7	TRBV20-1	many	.	TGCAGTGCTAACGTCGACGACTCCTACGAGCAGTACTTC	CSANVDDSYEQYF
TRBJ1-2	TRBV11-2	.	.	TGTGTCAGCAGCTCTTACCTCCGGGGCAGCTATGGCTACACCTTC	CVSSSYLRGSYGYTF
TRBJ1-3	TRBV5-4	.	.	TGTACCAGCAGCTTGGGTACTACTGTCGTCTCTGGAAACACCATATATTTT	CTSSLGTTVVSGNTIYF
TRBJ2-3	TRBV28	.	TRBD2	TGTGCCAGCGAGCTGGGGACTAGACGCACAGATACGCAGTATTTT	CASELGTRRTDTQYF
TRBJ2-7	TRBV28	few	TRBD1	TGTGCCAGCAGTTTAGTAGGACAGGAATACGAGCAGTACTTC	CASSLVGQEYEQYF
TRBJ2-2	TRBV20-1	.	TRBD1	TGTAGTGCTCTCCCCGGGGGACAGGGGAGGGGATCGAACACCGGGGATCTGTTTTTT	CSALPGGQGRGSNTGDLFF
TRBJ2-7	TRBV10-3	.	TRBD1	TGTGCCATCAGTGTGCGGACAGGGGAAAGCACCTTCGAGCAGTACTTC	CAISVRTGESTFEQYF
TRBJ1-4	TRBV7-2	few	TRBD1	TGTGCCAGCAGCTTTTTCCAGGGGGGAGAAAAACTGTTTTTT	CASSFFQGGEKLFF
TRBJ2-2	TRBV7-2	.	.	TGTGCCGGCAGCCCGAGTGCAGGGGTACTGTCCGGGGAGCTGTTTTTT	CAGSPSAGVLSGELFF
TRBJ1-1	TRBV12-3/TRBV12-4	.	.	TGTTCCAGCAGTTTTAGGGAACGGGGCACTGAAGCTTTCTTT	CSSSFRERGTEAFF
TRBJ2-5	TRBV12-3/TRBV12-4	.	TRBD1	TGTGCCTGCAGTTCCGACCGAGGAGCAGGGGGAGAGACCCAGTACTTC	CACSSDRGAGGETQYF
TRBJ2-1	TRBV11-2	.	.	TGTGCCAGAAGCTCGGACAACTCCTACAATGAGCAGTTCTTC	CARSSDNSYNEQFF
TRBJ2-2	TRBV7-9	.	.	TGTGCCACCCAGACGGTGAGGGGCCCCACCGGGGAGCTGTTTTTT	CATQTVRGPTGELFF
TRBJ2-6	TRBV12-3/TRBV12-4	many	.	TGTGCCAGCGGCCCCTCCCCAGGGTCTAGCTCTGGGGCCAACGTCCTGACTTTC	CASGPSPGSSSGANVLTF
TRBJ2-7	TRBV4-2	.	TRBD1	TGTGCCGGCAGATTGGGACAGACCTACGAGGAGTACTTT	CAGRLGQTYEEYF
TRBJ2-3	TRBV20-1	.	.	TGCAGTCTTAGAAGGGCTACCAAGACAAATACGCAGTATTTT	CSLRRATKTNTQYF
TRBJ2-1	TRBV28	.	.	TGTGCCAGCACCTCCAACGGGATAGGGCTCTCCAATGAGCAGTTCTTC	CASTSNGIGLSNEQFF
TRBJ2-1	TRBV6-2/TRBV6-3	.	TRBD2	TGTGCCAGCAGTCACCGAGGGGGACTAGATTACAATGAGCAGTTCTTC	CASSHRGGLDYNEQFF
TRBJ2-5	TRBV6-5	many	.	TGTGCCAGCAGTTATGCTGGAAGGGAGACCCAGTACTTC	CASSYAGRETQYF
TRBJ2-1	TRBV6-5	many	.	TGTGCCAGCATGTTGTCGACTCGCCTAGGTGAGCAGTTCTTC	CASMLSTRLGEQFF
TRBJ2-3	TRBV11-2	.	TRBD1	TGTGCTAGCAGCCTAGGGACAGGGGAAACTGATACGCAGTATTTT	CASSLGTGETDTQYF
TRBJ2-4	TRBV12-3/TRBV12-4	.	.	TGTGCCAGCAGTGCTAGCGTGAGAAACGTTCAGTACTTC	CASSASVRNVQYF
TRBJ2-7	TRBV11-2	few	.	TGTGCCAGCAGCTCCGCTAGTGCGCAGTACTTC	CASSSASAQYF
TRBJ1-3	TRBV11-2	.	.	TGTGCCAGCAGCTTAGTGTGGGGTCCCTCTGGAAACACCTTATATTTT	CASSLVWGPSGNTLYF
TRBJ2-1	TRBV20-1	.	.	TGCAGTGCCCACGGGACCAGCGATTCCAATGAGCAGTTCTTC	CSAHGTSDSNEQFF
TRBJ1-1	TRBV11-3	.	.	TGTGCCAGCAGCAGGAATTTGGATAGCGTCGAAGCTTTCTTT	CASSRNLDSVEAFF
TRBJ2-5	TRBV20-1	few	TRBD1	TGCAGTGCTAGGGTAACAGGGGTTGGGGACCAGTATTTC	CSARVTGVGDQYF
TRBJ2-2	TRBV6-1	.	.	TGTGCCAGCAACGGACACGACACCGGGGAGTTGTTTTTT	CASNGHDTGELFF
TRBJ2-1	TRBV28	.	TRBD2	TGTGCCAGCAGCCCCGTAGCGGGATGGGCGGGCAATGAGCAATTCTTC	CASSPVAGWAGNEQFF
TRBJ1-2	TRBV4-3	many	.	TGCGCCAGCAGCCAAGAGGCGACAGCCGGCTACACCTTC	CASSQEATAGYTF
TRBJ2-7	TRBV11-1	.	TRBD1	TGTGCCAGCAGCTTAGCGGGACAGGGAGGATCCTACGACCACTACTTC	CASSLAGQGGSYDHYF
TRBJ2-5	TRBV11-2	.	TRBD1	TGCGCCGGCAGCTCGACAGGGACAAGGGGCGGGACCCAGTACTTC	CAGSSTGTRGGTQYF
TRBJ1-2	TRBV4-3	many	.	TGCGCCAGCAGCCAAGATCGCTACAGGGACTATGGCTACACCTTC	CASSQDRYRDYGYTF
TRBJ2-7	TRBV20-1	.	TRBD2	TGCAGTGCTTCCCCCCTACGGGGGGGACCCTACGAGCAGTACTTC	CSASPLRGGPYEQYF
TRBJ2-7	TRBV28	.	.	TGTGCCAGCAGTTCGAGTTGGGAGCACTACTTC	CASSSSWEHYF
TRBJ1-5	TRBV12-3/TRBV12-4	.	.	TGTGCCAGCAGACTTGACAGCAATCATCCCCAGCATTTT	CASRLDSNHPQHF
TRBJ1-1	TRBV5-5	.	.	TGTGCCAGCAGCTTCAACTCGATGGTCAACACTGAAGCTTTCTTT	CASSFNSMVNTEAFF
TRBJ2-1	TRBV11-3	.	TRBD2	TGTGCCAGCAGCTTAGAGTTGACTAGCAGGAGCCATAATGAGCTGCTCTTC	CASSLELTSRSHNELLF